The source of this TCR beta chain is a study of cytomegalovirus exposure and HLA in healthy donors. Study in general: As an earlier analysis found, around 190 million T cells yielded approximately 110 million unique TCR beta sequences. Whole-study findings and limits: A missense DCLRE1C variant was associated with V- and J-gene trimming of TCR beta chains in a later analysis, and an independent cohort replicated the association.

V lost 6 bases to trimming and J lost 0 bases, with 15 bases between them. Germline CDR1 is MNHEY and CDR2 is SMNVEV (reference sequence). This CDR3 region has 16 residues. With respect to this clone: As yet, its antigen is unknown.

The PCR had 60 Vbeta and 13 Jbeta primers. Clones were read by immunoSEQ multiplex PCR, and TCRdb kept only the in-frame ones, dropping some. The sample includes about 140,000 clones, approximately 84% of them seen just once. The rearrangement joins TRBV27 to TRBJ2-1, with D perhaps matching TRBD1 (6 bases). This TCR was recovered from a middle-aged woman in good health and CMV-seronegative. Sequences were obtained from PBMCs. Here the CDR3 reads CASRDRTASSYNEQFF. In DNA form, the CDR3 reads TGTGCCAGCAGAGATAGGACAGCTAGCTCCTACAATGAGCAGTTCTTC.